These 9 T cell receptor beta chains share one sample of origin, sequenced in a study of blood T cell repertoires in COVID-19. The repertoire was sequenced with immunoSEQ multiplex PCR; TCRdb's copy has only in-frame clones and lacks some. The sample records roughly 80,000 clones, roughly 79% being singletons. Source material: peripheral blood. These receptors were collected from a human donor in a cohort sampled during active COVID-19.

V gene TRBV4-1 combines with J gene TRBJ2-7; the D gene is possibly TRBD2 (6 bases). This CDR3 comprises 13 residues. From germline, CDR1 is MGHRA and CDR2 YSYEKL. Trimming left V 3 bases short and J 3 bases short, with 9 bases between. CDR3 nucleotides: TGCGCCAGCAGCCAGGGGGGTTTCTACGAGCAGTACTTC. Translated, it gives CASSQGGFYEQYF.

The gene calls are TRBV28 and TRBJ1-1; 11 bases align to TRBD1. The germline gives CDR1 MDHEN, CDR2 SYDVKM. V shed 10 bases, J shed 8 bases, and the junction held 9 bases outside the gene matches. The CDR3 runs to 13 residues. CDR3 amino acids: CATGQGAYWEAFF. DNA for the CDR3: TGTGCCACCGGACAGGGGGCTTACTGGGAAGCTTTCTTT. The whole variable domain, filled in from reference TRBV28 and TRBJ1-1, reads DVKVTQSSRYLVKRTGEKVFLECVQDMDHENMFWYRQDPGLGLRLIYFSYDVKMKEKGDIPEGYSVSREKKERFSLILESASTNQTSMYLCATGQGAYWEAFFGQGTRLTVV.

This clone was seen many times. The gene calls are TRBV7-2 and TRBJ2-5, with 9 bases identical to TRBD1. Per germline, CDR1 SGHTA and CDR2 FQGNSA. J lost 5 bases, V lost 2 bases, and 6 bases had no gene match. This CDR3 has 15 amino acids. CDR3: CASSLWGQGGETQYF. The CDR3 DNA sequence: TGTGCCAGCAGCTTATGGGGACAGGGCGGGGAGACCCAGTACTTC.

CDR3 nucleotides: TGTGCCAGCAGTTACTCCGCGCCTCCCTACGAGCAGTACTTC. As protein: CASSYSAPPYEQYF. The chain links TRBV6-5 to TRBJ2-7; D unresolved. Germline loops: CDR1 MNHEY, CDR2 SVGAGI. The CDR3 runs 14 residues. Trimming took off 0 bases at V and 2 bases at J, with 8 bases between the two ends.

The chain uses TRBV9 and TRBJ1-2; 9 nucleotides line up with TRBD1. The germline V gene has CDR1 SGDLS and CDR2 YYNGEE. CDR3 size: 14 residues. V shed 4 bases and J 8 bases; nucleotides not matched to a gene: 9. CDR3 bases: TGTGCCAGCAGCTTCCCACCGGGACAGGGAGGCTACACCTTC. Its protein is CASSFPPGQGGYTF.

The chain uses TRBV12-5 and TRBJ2-2; D is undetermined. The CDR3 is 16 amino acids. With 0 bases removed from V and 5 bases from J, the gap between germline ends came to 13 bases. Germline-derived CDR1 and CDR2 are LGHNT and FRNRAP. The CDR3 DNA sequence: TGTGCTAGTGGTTTGGTAGAACAGCCACAAACCGGGGAGCTGTTTTTT. Translation: CASGLVEQPQTGELFF.

The chain recombines TRBV3-1 (or the pseudogene TRBV3-2) with TRBJ1-6, with D possibly matching TRBD1 (5 bases). Trimming left V 0 bases short and J 6 bases short, with 9 bases between. CDR1 and CDR2 from the germline V gene are LGHDT and YNNKEL (reference sequence). The CDR3 totals 15 residues. In DNA form, the CDR3 reads TGTGCCAGCAGCCAAGAATGGACATCTAATTCACCCCTCCACTTT. Protein sequence: CASSQEWTSNSPLHF.

This clone occurred a few times. This chain uses TRBV4-2 with TRBJ1-6; TRBD1 matches 9 bases. Germline V gene data show CDR1 as LGHNA and CDR2 as YNFKEQ. The CDR3 is 16 residues long. V lost 4 bases and J lost 8; bases outside the gene matches: 9. The CDR3 loop reads CASSLDPGQGYSPLHF. The CDR3 DNA reads TGTGCCAGCAGCCTCGACCCGGGACAGGGATATTCACCCCTCCACTTT.

This chain uses TRBV2 with TRBJ2-5; 9 positions match TRBD2. This CDR3 is built from 16 residues. Trimming took 6 bases from V and 1 from J; bases not matched to a gene: 9. From germline, CDR1 is SNHLY and CDR2 FYNNEI. The CDR3 DNA reads as TGTGCCAGCAGAGACCCCCTGACTAGCGGCCAAGAGACCCAGTACTTC. Residues: CASRDPLTSGQETQYF. Together with reference TRBV2 and TRBJ2-5, the CDR3 gives the full variable domain: EPEVTQTPSHQVTQMGQEVILRCVPISNHLYFYWYRQILGQKVEFLVSFYNNEISEKSEIFDDQFSVERPDGSNFTLKIRSTKLEDSAMYFCASRDPLTSGQETQYFGPGTRLLVL.